This T cell receptor (beta chain) was retrieved from a study of somatic mutations in cytotoxic T cells in rheumatoid arthritis. Clones were read by immunoSEQ multiplex PCR, and TCRdb kept only the in-frame ones, dropping some. Of approximately 20,000 clones in the sample, roughly 87% were seen once. J was trimmed by 2 bases and V by 5 bases; bases with no gene match: 3. Germline assignment: CDR1 LNHDA and CDR2 SQIVND (reference sequence). The CDR3 totals 14 residues. This rearrangement joins TRBV19 to TRBJ2-7, with 10 bases matching TRBD1. Sequencing was done on a sample of CD8+ T cells sorted from blood. This receptor was taken from a woman aged 45-60 years in good health. The DNA of the CDR3 is TGTGCCAGTAGTGTGACAGGGGGCGCCTACGAGCAGTACTTC. Translated, it gives CASSVTGGAYEQYF.